The rows below give T cell receptor beta chains drawn from one sample of a study of cytomegalovirus exposure and HLA in healthy donors. Profiling relied on immunoSEQ multiplex PCR, and the TCRdb table lists in-frame clones only, not all of them. This table holds about 130,000 clones, roughly 79% found once. Material for sequencing was PBMCs. Source of these receptors: a woman aged 50 to 60 in good health and CMV-seronegative. The CDR3 runs from the conserved cysteine through the conserved F or W. The D gene is left open where the match is weak. The size field is filled for only some rows; it gives once, few, many or a size class.

CASSVSGGATDTQYF,TGTGCCAGCAGCGTAAGTGGAGGCGCCACAGATACGCAGTATTTT,TRBJ2-3,TRBV9,15,NA,NA
CASSQGGQQVYNEQFF,TGCGCCAGCAGCCAGGGCGGACAGCAAGTATACAATGAGCAGTTCTTC,TRBJ2-1,TRBV4-3,16,NA,NA
CASSLPGLAGGPDTQYF,TGTGCCAGCAGCTTACCGGGACTAGCGGGAGGGCCAGATACGCAGTATTTT,TRBJ2-3,TRBV11-3,17,NA,TRBD2
CASSPEGSSGLQETQYF,TGTGCCAGCAGCCCGGAGGGGTCTAGCGGGCTACAAGAGACCCAGTACTTC,TRBJ2-5,TRBV9,17,NA,TRBD2
CASSFNGRTDTQYF,TGTGCCAGCAGCTTTAACGGGAGAACAGATACGCAGTATTTT,TRBJ2-3,TRBV5-6,14,NA,NA
CASNPSGSYQPQHF,TGTGCCAGTAACCCTTCGGGGTCGTATCAGCCCCAGCATTTT,TRBJ1-5,TRBV19,14,NA,NA
CASSSAGTRYNEQFF,TGTGCCAGCAGCTCCGCGGGAACCCGCTACAATGAGCAGTTCTTC,TRBJ2-1,TRBV11-1,15,NA,NA
CAWSVRGYTEAFF,TGTGCCTGGAGTGTAAGAGGGTACACTGAAGCTTTCTTT,TRBJ1-1,TRBV30,13,NA,NA
CARSRPSGDTYEQYF,TGTGCCAGAAGCCGTCCTAGCGGTGATACCTACGAGCAGTACTTC,TRBJ2-7,TRBV5-3,15,NA,TRBD2
CASRYPGQGIADTQYF,TGTGCCAGCAGGTACCCGGGACAGGGGATTGCAGATACGCAGTATTTT,TRBJ2-3,TRBV28,16,NA,TRBD1
CASSSTQGAGETQYF,TGTGCCAGCAGCTCAACTCAGGGGGCTGGAGAGACCCAGTACTTC,TRBJ2-5,TRBV7-9,15,NA,TRBD1
CASSPTWSTDSNQPQHF,TGTGCCAGTAGCCCCACTTGGAGTACTGATAGCAATCAGCCCCAGCATTTT,TRBJ1-5,TRBV19,17,NA,NA
CAISGGTGSGYTF,TGTGCCATCAGTGGCGGGACAGGGTCGGGCTACACCTTC,TRBJ1-2,TRBV10-3,13,NA,TRBD1
CASSPPRGGLSSGANVLTF,TGTGCCAGTAGTCCCCCAAGGGGCGGTCTTAGCTCTGGGGCCAACGTCCTGACTTTC,TRBJ2-6,TRBV19,19,NA,NA
CASSQDQGTDTEAFF,TGCGCCAGCAGCCAAGATCAGGGGACGGACACTGAAGCTTTCTTT,TRBJ1-1,TRBV4-3,15,NA,NA
CASRPGGETQYF,TGTGCCAGCCGACCCGGGGGGGAGACCCAGTACTTC,TRBJ2-5,TRBV6-6,12,NA,TRBD2
CASSENRPGYQETQYF,TGTGCCAGCAGTGAAAATCGCCCAGGTTACCAAGAGACCCAGTACTTC,TRBJ2-5,TRBV6-1,16,NA,NA
CASSSWDKNGYTF,TGCGCCAGCAGCTCCTGGGACAAAAATGGCTACACCTTC,TRBJ1-2,TRBV5-1,13,NA,NA
CSSSLVERLAFF,TGTTCCAGCAGCTTAGTGGAGAGGCTAGCTTTCTTT,TRBJ1-1,TRBV7-9,12,NA,NA
CASCSDRVKRPQHF,TGTGCCAGCTGTAGCGACAGGGTCAAGAGGCCCCAGCATTTT,TRBJ1-5,TRBV28,14,few,TRBD1
CASSRDRGRQETQYF,TGCGCCAGCAGCCGGGACAGGGGGCGGCAAGAGACCCAGTACTTC,TRBJ2-5,TRBV5-1,15,NA,TRBD1
CASSLVAGGYTGELFF,TGTGCCAGCAGCTTGGTCGCAGGGGGCTACACCGGGGAGCTGTTTTTT,TRBJ2-2,TRBV5-5,16,few,TRBD1